This T cell receptor beta chain was recovered during a study of blood T cells in healthy people across ages. Study-wide results and caveats: Per-million-T-cell TCR beta diversity fell roughly linearly with age.

The germline V and J ends were trimmed by 8 bases and 4 bases, with 7 bases remaining between them. Germline V gene data show CDR1 as LGHNA and CDR2 as YSLEER. This CDR3 region has 11 residues. PCR was performed a second time for roughly 7 to 12 cycles using a sample-barcoded 5' primer and a J-beta primer mix. Each CDR3 protein gets one entry after TCRdb re-called the 5' RACE reads with MiXCR. The sample carries 1.5 million to 2 million distinct CDR3 sequences, about 49% recorded once. To note about this clonotype: The target antigen is unknown.

Sequenced sample: blood. The V call is TRBV4-3, the J call TRBJ2-3; D gene uncertain. The TCR originated in a woman in her forties in good health. The CDR3 nucleotides read TGCGCCAGCGGATTCGCAGATACGCAGTATTTT. Protein sequence: CASGFADTQYF.